A selection of T cell receptor beta chains follows, all from one sample in a study of blood T cells in healthy people across ages. TCRdb recomputed calls from the 5' RACE reads with MiXCR, one row per CDR3 protein. The sample consists of about 1 million distinct CDR3 sequences, less than 25% of them appearing once. The same data also went into a second study, on T cells of mothers and their children.

Sequencing input: blood. The receptor source for this set is a girl aged 2 to 10 in good health. The CDR3 runs from the conserved cysteine through the conserved F or W. The D gene is left open where the match is weak. Size values are once, few and many counts, or a class for expanded clones, and some rows have none.

d_call,v_call,j_call,clone_size,cdr3_aa,cdr3_nt
NA,TRBV5-6,TRBJ1-1,NA,CASSWGDTDMNTEAFF,TGTGCCAGCAGCTGGGGGGACACGGATATGAACACTGAAGCTTTCTTT
NA,TRBV15,TRBJ1-1,NA,CATGSDTEAFF,TGTGCCACCGGATCGGACACTGAAGCTTTCTTT
NA,TRBV3-1,TRBJ1-3,few,CASSQDMGAVVDTIYF,TGTGCCAGCAGCCAAGATATGGGGGCCGTCGTGGACACCATATATTTT
TRBD2,TRBV29-1,TRBJ2-2,NA,CSVALAGSGELFF,TGCAGCGTTGCGCTAGCGGGATCCGGGGAGCTGTTTTTT
NA,TRBV7-6,TRBJ2-3,NA,CASSLVPGHTTDTQYF,TGTGCCAGCAGCTTAGTTCCAGGCCATACCACAGATACGCAGTATTTT
TRBD2,TRBV29-1,TRBJ2-4,NA,CSVDPGLETKNIQYF,TGCAGCGTTGACCCAGGACTAGAGACCAAAAACATTCAGTACTTC
NA,TRBV29-1,TRBJ2-5,NA,CTLIEQETQYF,TGCACCCTCATAGAGCAAGAGACCCAGTACTTC
TRBD2,TRBV7-2,TRBJ2-7,few,CASSLGLALYEQYF,TGTGCCAGCAGCTTAGGACTAGCCCTCTACGAGCAGTACTTC
TRBD2,TRBV7-2,TRBJ2-5,NA,CASSFPAGSLGETQYF,TGTGCCAGCAGCTTCCCAGCGGGGTCGCTTGGAGAGACCCAGTACTTC
NA,TRBV10-3,TRBJ2-7,NA,CAIGEGQSYEQYF,TGTGCCATCGGCGAGGGACAATCCTACGAGCAGTACTTC
NA,TRBV29-1,TRBJ2-5,NA,CSVVAGPDGETQYF,TGCAGCGTTGTGGCAGGGCCTGATGGGGAGACCCAGTACTTC
NA,TRBV4-3,TRBJ2-5,NA,CASSRVLQETQYF,TGCGCCAGCAGCAGGGTACTCCAAGAGACCCAGTACTTC
NA,TRBV29-1,TRBJ2-7,once,CSVVSPTSIYEQYF,TGCAGCGTTGTTTCCCCGACAAGTATCTACGAGCAGTACTTC
NA,TRBV29-1,TRBJ2-6,few,CSVRQSSGANVLTF,TGCAGCGTTCGGCAGTCCTCTGGGGCCAACGTCCTGACTTTC
TRBD1,TRBV7-9,TRBJ2-5,few,CASSWTGAETQYF,TGTGCCAGCAGCTGGACAGGGGCAGAGACCCAGTACTTC
NA,TRBV5-1,TRBJ1-5,NA,CASSLLGAPNQPQHF,TGCGCCAGCAGCTTGTTGGGGGCGCCCAATCAGCCCCAGCATTTT